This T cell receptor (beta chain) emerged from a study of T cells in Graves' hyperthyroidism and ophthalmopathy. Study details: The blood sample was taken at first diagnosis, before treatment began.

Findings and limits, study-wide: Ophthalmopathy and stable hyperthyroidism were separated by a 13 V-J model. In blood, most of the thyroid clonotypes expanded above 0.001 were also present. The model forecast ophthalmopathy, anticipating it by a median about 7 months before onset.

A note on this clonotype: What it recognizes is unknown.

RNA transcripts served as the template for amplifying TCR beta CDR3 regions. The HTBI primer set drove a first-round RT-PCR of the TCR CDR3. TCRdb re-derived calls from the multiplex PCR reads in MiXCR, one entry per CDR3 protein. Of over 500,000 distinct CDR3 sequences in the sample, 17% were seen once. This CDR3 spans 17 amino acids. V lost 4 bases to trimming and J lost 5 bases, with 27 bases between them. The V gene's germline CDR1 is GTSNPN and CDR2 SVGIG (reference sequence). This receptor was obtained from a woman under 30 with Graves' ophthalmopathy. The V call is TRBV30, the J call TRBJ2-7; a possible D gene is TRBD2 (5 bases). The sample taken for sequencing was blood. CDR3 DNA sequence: TGTGCCTGGAACCACCCTGACGAAGGCGGGCATGGGGACGAGCAGTACTTC. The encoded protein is CAWNHPDEGGHGDEQYF.